One and the same sample provided the 25 T cell receptor beta chains below, sequenced in a study of T-cell reconstitution after alpha-beta-depleted transplantation in children. Unique molecular identifiers were built into the TCRbeta library. One entry per CDR3 protein, called by TCRdb with MiXCR from the PCR reads. The sample lists roughly 150,000 distinct CDR3 sequences; approximately 10% were seen once. The material was PBMCs, obtained before TCRalphabeta/CD19-depleted stem cell transplant. Every receptor here comes from a boy aged 2-9 years with acute myeloid leukemia, due to receive a stem cell transplant.

This clonotype was observed at least ten times. The chain links TRBV27 to TRBJ2-7; TRBD1 matches at 8 bases. Per the germline V gene, CDR1 is MNHEY and CDR2 is SMNVEV (reference sequence). The CDR3 loop spans 14 amino acids. Trimming took 4 bases from V and 3 from J; bases not matched to a gene: 5. The CDR3 DNA reads TGTGCCAGCAGTTATACAGGGGGGAGCTACGAGCAGTACTTC. Amino acid sequence: CASSYTGGSYEQYF.

This clonotype was picked up many times. This chain uses TRBV27 with TRBJ1-2; D perhaps matches TRBD1 (5 bases). Germline values: CDR1 MNHEY, CDR2 SMNVEV (reference sequence). The germline V and J ends were trimmed by 2 bases and 7 bases, with 17 bases remaining between them. CDR3 size: 15 residues. Here the CDR3 reads CASSLGPGRILGYTF. The CDR3 DNA is TGTGCCAGCAGTTTAGGACCAGGGAGAATCCTTGGCTACACCTTC.

In its sample, this clonotype was seen many times. The DNA for the CDR3 is TGTGCCAGCAGCTCCTCCCGGGTTACCCCTTCACCCCTCCACTTT. Translating gives CASSSSRVTPSPLHF. This chain joins TRBV12-3 or TRBV12-4 and TRBJ1-6; D unclear. Trimming stripped 6 bases from V and 9 bases from J, with 18 bases between. This CDR3 has 15 amino acids.

In its sample, this clonotype was seen many times. The chain joins TRBV4-1 to TRBJ2-7, with 8 bases aligning to TRBD2. Looked up from germline, CDR1 is MGHRA and CDR2 is YSYEKL. This CDR3 is built from 16 residues. The V and J ends lost 3 bases and 3 bases, in that order; junction bases with no gene match: 10. CDR3: CASSHLGLALFYEQYF. The CDR3 coding sequence is TGCGCCAGCAGCCATCTCGGACTAGCACTTTTCTACGAGCAGTACTTC.

This clonotype was detected ten times or more. The rearrangement uses TRBV5-1 and TRBJ2-2, with D perhaps matching TRBD2 (6 bases). Germline lookup yields CDR1 SGHRS and CDR2 YFSETQ. The CDR3 totals 13 residues. V gave up 7 bases and J gave up 2 bases, with 9 bases separating them. The CDR3 DNA is TGCGCCAGCTACGGACTAAACACCGGGGAGCTGTTTTTT. Its translation is CASYGLNTGELFF.

The sample holds many counts of this clonotype. The rearrangement joins TRBV3-1 to TRBJ1-2, with TRBD1 identical over 7 bases. Germline loops: CDR1 LGHDT, CDR2 YNNKEL (reference sequence). This CDR3 spans 16 amino acids. V shed 0 bases and J 6 bases; nucleotides not matched to a gene: 10. The CDR3 region is CASSQEPNPTGNGYTF. The CDR3, as DNA: TGTGCCAGCAGCCAAGAACCTAACCCGACAGGGAATGGCTACACCTTC.

This clonotype has more than one count but fewer than ten. The chain carries TRBV29-1 and TRBJ1-1; D gene unclear. In germline, CDR1 is SQVTM, CDR2 ANQGSEA. Trimming stripped 5 bases from V and 9 bases from J, with 10 bases between. The CDR3 has 10 residues. CDR3 amino acids: CSVWVGKAFF. The CDR3 coding sequence is TGCAGCGTTTGGGTTGGGAAAGCTTTCTTT.

This clonotype was recorded many times. The chain couples TRBV10-3 to TRBJ2-7, with D tentatively TRBD2 (5 bases). CDR3 length: 12 residues. The V end was cut by 3 bases, the J end by 5 bases, with 8 bases between. CDR1 and CDR2 (germline): ENHRY, SYGVKD. In DNA form, the CDR3 reads TGTGCCATCAGTGACGGGGAGAACGAGCAGTACTTC. Protein product: CAISDGENEQYF.

This clonotype was counted ten times or more. The chain employs TRBV5-1 and TRBJ2-3; D gene ambiguous. The germline V and J ends were trimmed by 0 bases and 7 bases, with 15 bases remaining between them. The CDR3 runs to 15 residues. CDR1 is SGHRS, CDR2 YFSETQ, per germline. CDR3 region: CASSLVGSGEHTQYF. For the CDR3, the DNA is TGCGCCAGCAGCTTGGTGGGGTCTGGCGAGCATACGCAGTATTTT.

This clonotype was counted many times. The chain employs TRBV29-1 and TRBJ2-1; possibly TRBD2 for D (6 bases). Germline V gene lookup returns CDR1 SQVTM and CDR2 ANQGSEA. This CDR3 comprises 14 residues. The V end lost 2 bases, the J end lost 1 base, and 9 bases lay between the germline ends. The CDR3 loop reads CSVELRESYNEQFF. The CDR3 DNA follows: TGCAGCGTTGAATTGCGGGAATCCTACAATGAGCAGTTCTTC.

This clonotype was seen many times. The rearrangement uses TRBV28 and TRBJ2-5; D gene ambiguous. CDR3 length: 14 residues. V lost 9 bases, J lost 3 bases, and 17 bases lay in between. Germline CDR1 is MDHEN and CDR2 is SYDVKM. The CDR3 is CASGAVGGEETQYF. Here the CDR3 DNA reads TGTGCCAGTGGCGCGGTGGGTGGAGAAGAGACCCAGTACTTC.

V and J are TRBV20-1 and TRBJ2-2, with unresolved D. V was trimmed by 3 bases and J by 4 bases, leaving 9 bases between them. The germline V gene has CDR1 DFQATT and CDR2 SNEGSKA (reference sequence). The CDR3 is made up of 13 amino acids. The CDR3 protein is CSASRTTTGELFF. In nucleotides, the CDR3 is TGCAGTGCTAGTAGGACCACCACCGGGGAGCTGTTTTTT.

This clonotype showed up many times. The V call is TRBV15, the J call TRBJ1-5; 9 bases are shared with TRBD1. V lost 7 bases, J lost 6 bases, and 7 bases stayed unmatched. Germline V gene lookup returns CDR1 LNHNV and CDR2 YYDKDF (reference sequence). The CDR3 runs 14 residues. CDR3 DNA: TGTGCCACCACTACAGGGGGCGCAGGTCAGCCCCAGCATTTT. It translates to CATTTGGAGQPQHF.

This clonotype was seen at least ten times. The chain uses TRBV28 and TRBJ1-4, with 8 bases lining up with TRBD1. The CDR3 covers 17 residues. In germline, CDR1 is MDHEN, CDR2 SYDVKM. Unmatched junction bases numbered 14, after V lost 3 bases and J lost 8 bases. The CDR3 spells CASSFTRRRQGREKLFF. The CDR3 coding sequence is TGTGCCAGCAGTTTCACACGCCGGCGACAGGGGAGAGAAAAACTGTTTTTT.

For this clonotype: Just one base apart from a much larger clone, this may be a read error. The gene calls are TRBV7-9 and TRBJ2-1; TRBD2 agrees at 12 bases. The CDR3 loop spans 15 amino acids. Germline values: CDR1 SEHNR, CDR2 FQNEAQ (reference sequence). The CDR3 loop is CAGRPSGRGYNEQFF. CDR3 DNA sequence: TGTGCCGGCAGACCTAGCGGGAGGGGGTACAATGAGCAGTTCTTC.

This clonotype was counted many times. V and J are TRBV6-2 or TRBV6-3 and TRBJ1-1, with D perhaps TRBD1 (5 bases). CDR1 is MNHEY and CDR2 is SVGEGT in the germline V gene. Between the trimmed V and J ends, which lost 8 bases and 3 bases, there was a span of 13 bases. The CDR3 runs 13 residues. The CDR3 region is CASLTVLDTEAFF. As DNA, the CDR3 is TGTGCCAGCTTGACAGTTTTAGACACTGAAGCTTTCTTT.

This clonotype has at least ten counts. The chain carries TRBV20-1 and TRBJ2-3; D remains unclear. The CDR3 sequence is 13 residues long. V dropped 7 bases and J dropped 0 bases, with 11 bases sitting between them. CDR1 is DFQATT and CDR2 is SNEGSKA in the germline V gene (reference sequence). The CDR3 protein is CSVPSVSTDTQYF. In DNA, the CDR3 is TGCAGTGTCCCCAGCGTAAGCACAGATACGCAGTATTTT.

This clonotype is judged medium-sized. This rearrangement joins TRBV20-1 to TRBJ2-5; 13 nucleotides agree with TRBD2. Germline CDR1 reads DFQATT; CDR2 reads SNEGSKA (reference sequence). The CDR3 loop spans 16 amino acids. The trim removed 3 bases at V and 1 base at J, leaving 5 bases unmatched. Written as DNA, the CDR3 is TGCAGTGCTAGGGAGGGACTAGCGGGGATCCAAGAGACCCAGTACTTC. It specifies CSAREGLAGIQETQYF.

This clonotype was counted many times. The chain is built from TRBV11-2 and TRBJ2-1; TRBD1 matches 9 bases. The V gene's germline CDR1 is SGHAT and CDR2 FQNNGV. This CDR3 is built from 14 residues. The V segment lost 1 base and the J segment 6 bases; nucleotides outside the gene matches: 1. CDR3 DNA: TGTGCCAGCAGCTTAGTGGGACAGGGCAATGAGCAGTTCTTC. It yields the protein CASSLVGQGNEQFF.

This clonotype was observed at least ten times. V and J are TRBV12-3 or TRBV12-4 and TRBJ2-7, with TRBD1 as a possible D gene (5 bases). V was clipped by 4 bases and J by 8 bases, with 6 bases between them. The CDR3 covers 10 residues. The CDR3 DNA reads as TGTGCCAGCAGTTGGGGCAAGCAGTACGTC. It specifies CASSWGKQYV.

This clonotype was recorded many times. The chain couples TRBV2 to TRBJ1-4; the D gene is possibly TRBD1 (5 bases). Trimming stripped 4 bases from V and 7 bases from J, with 10 bases between. The CDR3 is made up of 13 amino acids. Germline CDR1 reads SNHLY; CDR2 reads FYNNEI. CDR3 region: CASSVKGFEKLFF. For the CDR3, the DNA is TGTGCCAGCAGTGTGAAGGGGTTTGAAAAACTGTTTTTT.

This clonotype was observed at least ten times. This chain links TRBV20-1 with TRBJ1-3; no clear D gene. This CDR3 has 14 amino acids. The germline gives CDR1 DFQATT, CDR2 SNEGSKA (reference sequence). The V end lost 5 bases, the J end lost 2 bases, and 13 bases lay between the germline ends. The CDR3 loop is CSALRVVPGNTIYF. The DNA for the CDR3 is TGCAGTGCTCTCCGTGTGGTACCTGGAAACACCATATATTTT.

The chain carries TRBV12-3 or TRBV12-4 and TRBJ1-1; perhaps TRBD1 as D (5 bases). This CDR3 has 18 residues. The germline V and J ends were trimmed by 2 bases and 2 bases, with 21 bases remaining between them. As DNA, the CDR3 is TGTGCCAGCAGTTTACTAGTAATCTTCGGGGGAGGAAACACTGAAGCTTTCTTT. The encoded protein is CASSLLVIFGGGNTEAFF.

This clonotype was observed at least ten times. This chain links TRBV6-5 with TRBJ1-2; perhaps TRBD1 as D (6 bases). The CDR3 contains 16 residues. V gave up 0 bases and J gave up 4 bases, with 15 bases separating them. CDR1 and CDR2 (germline): MNHEY, SVGAGI. CDR3 residues: CASSYSTGGAGYGYTF. The CDR3 DNA sequence: TGTGCCAGCAGTTACTCGACCGGGGGGGCAGGCTATGGCTACACCTTC.

This clonotype showed up many times. CDR3 protein: CASKLHDSPLHF. The CDR3 DNA reads as TGTGCCAGCAAGTTACACGATTCACCCCTCCACTTT. The V and J genes are TRBV2 and TRBJ1-6; D gene uncertain. CDR3 length equals 12 residues. Germline V gives CDR1 SNHLY, CDR2 FYNNEI. V lost 7 bases and J lost 8, with 9 bases in between.